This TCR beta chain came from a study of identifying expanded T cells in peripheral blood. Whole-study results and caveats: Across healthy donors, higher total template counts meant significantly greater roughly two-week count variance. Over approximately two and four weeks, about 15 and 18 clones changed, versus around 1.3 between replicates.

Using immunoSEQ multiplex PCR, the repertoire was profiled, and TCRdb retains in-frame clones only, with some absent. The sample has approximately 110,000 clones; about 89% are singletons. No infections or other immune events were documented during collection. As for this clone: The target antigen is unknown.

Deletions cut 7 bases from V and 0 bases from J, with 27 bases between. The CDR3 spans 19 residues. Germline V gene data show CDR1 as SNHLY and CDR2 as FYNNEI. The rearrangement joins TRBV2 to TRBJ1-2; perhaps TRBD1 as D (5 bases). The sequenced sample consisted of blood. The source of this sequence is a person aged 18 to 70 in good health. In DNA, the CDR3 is TGTGCCAGCATTGACAGTCATCCGGCCGAAGCCAGACCTAACTATGGCTACACCTTC. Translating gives CASIDSHPAEARPNYGYTF.